The next 21 T cell receptor beta chains were all read from a single sample in a study of tumor and adjacent non-tumor tissue in lung cancer. No cell sorting was done before RNA was extracted from the tissue. Distant lung tissue was collected more than 3 cm away from the tumor edge. Three rounds of nested PCR, following a modified ARM-PCR protocol, produced the TCRbeta library. TCRdb independently ran MiXCR on the multiplex PCR reads; one entry per CDR3 protein. The table has more than 55,000 distinct CDR3 sequences, approximately 73% seen once; the top ten hold around 45%. Sequences were obtained from distant non-tumor lung tissue. The receptors shown here come from a man aged 60 to 75 with non-small cell lung cancer.

As for this clonotype: A read error may account for a junction end that differs from germline. The CDR3 DNA is TGCGCCACACGGGGGGCTGTAGAAAACATTCAGTGCTTC. It specifies CATRGAVENIQCF. V gene TRBV6-1 combines with J gene TRBJ2-4; tentative D call: TRBD2 (7 bases). Germline V lookup: CDR1 MNHNS, CDR2 SASEGT. The CDR3 has 13 residues.

The rearrangement uses TRBV5-5 and TRBJ2-2; D perhaps matches TRBD2 (5 bases). Trimming removed 6 bases at V and 7 bases at J, with 19 bases between. The germline V gene has CDR1 SGHKS and CDR2 YYEKEE (reference sequence). The CDR3 sequence is 15 residues long. The CDR3 region has the DNA TGTGCCAGCACCATGACTAACGCGAATATCGGGGAGCTGTTTTTT. This sequence encodes CASTMTNANIGELFF.

V and J are TRBV11-2 and TRBJ1-1; a weak D match, TRBD1 (6 bases). The germline V and J ends were trimmed by 7 bases and 0 bases, with 15 bases remaining between them. CDR3 length equals 15 residues. CDR1 is SGHAT, CDR2 FQNNGV, per germline. CDR3 coding DNA: TGTGCCAGCAACTCCAGGGGCCGCTTGAACACTGAAGCTTTCTTT. Translated, it gives CASNSRGRLNTEAFF.

As for this clonotype: The junction and the germline gene differ at one end; a read error may be behind it. V gene TRBV6-5 combines with J gene TRBJ1-1; no reliable D call. The CDR3 loop spans 16 amino acids. In germline, CDR1 is MNHEY, CDR2 SVGAGI. Here the CDR3 DNA reads TGTGCCAGTAGTTACTCGAGAACATGGGTGAACACTGAAGCTATCTTT. This sequence encodes CASSYSRTWVNTEAIF.

With regard to this clonotype: A much larger clone is a single base away; this may be a read error. V usage is TRBV24-1 and J usage is TRBJ2-1; the D gene is possibly TRBD2 (6 bases). The CDR3 consists of 16 residues. Germline values: CDR1 KGHDR, CDR2 SFDVKD. CDR3 coding DNA: TGTGCCAGCAGTGATTTCCGAGCGGGCTCCTACAATGAGCAGTTCTTC. It is translated as CASSDFRAGSYNEQFF.

On this clonotype itself: Germline and junction disagree at one end, which may indicate a read error. The chain is built from TRBV6-5 and TRBJ2-3, with TRBD2 matching over 7 bases. The CDR3 is 14 amino acids. Germline V gives CDR1 MNHEY, CDR2 SVGAGI. CDR3 coding DNA: TGTGCCAGCAAGCGGGGACTATTCCCAGATACACAGTATTTT. Amino acid sequence: CASKRGLFPDTQYF.

Turning to this clonotype: The junction shows a germline mismatch at one end, possibly a read error. The chain has TRBV30 and TRBJ1-1; D is undetermined. The length of the CDR3 is 13 residues. Germline CDR1 and CDR2: GTSNPN and SVGIG (reference sequence). This CDR3 reads CAWSDDNITEVFF. Written as DNA, the CDR3 is TGTGCCTGGAGTGACGATAACATCACTGAAGTTTTCTTT.

Only one count was recorded for this clonotype. Here the CDR3 omits its conserved ending phenylalanine or tryptophan, so a read error is the likely source. This chain links TRBV6-1 with TRBJ1-4, with a weak D call TRBD1 (6 bases). This CDR3 spans 15 amino acids. The germline V gene encodes CDR1 MNHNS and CDR2 SASEGT. The CDR3 DNA sequence: TGTGCCAGCAGTGGAGGGGGGGCAGTAAATGATAAACTGTTTCTT. This sequence encodes CASSGGGAVNDKLFL.

As regards this clonotype: It may be a read error: a sequence one base away is much more abundant. This rearrangement joins TRBV7-9 to TRBJ2-1, with 7 nucleotides matching TRBD2. The CDR3 totals 16 residues. CDR1 is SEHNR, CDR2 FQNEAQ, per germline (reference sequence). Trimming cost V 5 bases and J 7 bases; bases outside gene matches: 14. CDR3 sequence (DNA): TGTGCCAGCAGCGCGATAGTGGGAGGGCCGGGGAATGAGCAGTTCTTC. Its protein product is CASSAIVGGPGNEQFF. Full variable domain (remainder filled in from reference TRBV7-9 and TRBJ2-1): DTGVSQNPRHKITKRGQNVTFRCDPISEHNRLYWYRQTLGQGPEFLTYFQNEAQLEKSRLLSDRFSAERPKGSFSTLEIQRTEQGDSAMYLCASSAIVGGPGNEQFFGPGTRLTVL.

This clonotype was counted only a few times. This chain joins TRBV11-1 and TRBJ2-5, with D hard to call. In germline, CDR1 is SGHAT, CDR2 FQDESV (reference sequence). The CDR3 is 11 residues long. V was clipped by 1 base and J by 5 bases, with 2 bases between them. Here the CDR3 reads CASSLVETQYF. For the CDR3, the DNA is TGTGCCAGCAGCTTAGTTGAGACCCAGTACTTC.

Concerning this clonotype itself: Sequence at one end of the junction differs from germline and may be a read error. The CDR3 reads CASSPGANEQHF. As DNA, the CDR3 is TGTGCCAGCAGTCCAGGGGCTAACGAGCAACACTTC. The chain carries TRBV6-5 and TRBJ2-7; D may be TRBD1 (6 bases). Germline lookup yields CDR1 MNHEY and CDR2 SVGAGI. This CDR3 is 12 amino acids long.

This clonotype was counted many times. The CDR3 reads CSVVITDYTSTDTQYF. The DNA of the CDR3 is TGCAGCGTTGTAATAACCGACTACACTAGCACAGATACGCAGTATTTT. This chain connects TRBV29-1 to TRBJ2-3; tentative D call: TRBD2 (5 bases). The CDR3 consists of 16 residues. Between the trimmed V and J ends, which lost 4 bases and 0 bases, there was a span of 17 bases. The germline V gene encodes CDR1 SQVTM and CDR2 ANQGSEA.

This clonotype has a handful of counts. The chain links TRBV25-1 to TRBJ2-1; D is unresolved. CDR3 length: 13 amino acids. Germline CDR1 reads MGHDK; CDR2 reads SYGVNS. V shed 0 bases and J shed 5 bases, with 5 bases lying between them. The CDR3 DNA reads as TGTGCCAGCAGTGAATACACCAACAATGAGCAGTTCTTC. Translated, it gives CASSEYTNNEQFF.

Worth noting for this clonotype: A much larger clone lies a single base off, so this may be a read error. The chain employs TRBV5-8 and TRBJ1-4; 10 positions match TRBD1. The CDR3 consists of 18 residues. Germline-derived CDR1 and CDR2 are SGHTS and YDEGEE. V was pared by 0 bases and J by 2 bases, with 7 bases of the junction left unmatched. CDR3 coding DNA: TGTGCCAGCAGCTTGGACAGTGACAGGGGGCGGACTAATGAAAAACTGTTTTTT. This translates into CASSLDSDRGRTNEKLFF.

Of note for this clonotype: It may be a read error: a sequence one base away is much more abundant. The chain recombines TRBV5-1 with TRBJ2-3; TRBD2 is a possible D gene (5 bases). The V gene's germline CDR1 is SGHRS and CDR2 YFSETQ. The V and J ends lost 1 base and 1 base respectively, with 16 bases between them. The CDR3 sequence is 17 residues long. CDR3 loop: CASSLRPRERGTDTQYF. Here the CDR3 DNA reads TGCGCCAGCAGCTTGCGCCCCCGGGAAAGGGGCACAGATACGCAGTATTTT.

This clonotype is a singleton in its sample. An end of the junction differs from the germline gene, which may be a read error. The chain combines TRBV28 with TRBJ1-2; 7 nucleotides agree with TRBD1. Per the germline V gene, CDR1 is MDHEN and CDR2 is SYDVKM. The CDR3 spans 14 residues. The CDR3, as DNA: TGTGCCAGCAATTTAGAGACAGGGACTTATGGCTACACCTTC. This gives the protein CASNLETGTYGYTF.

This clonotype was seen just once. Possible read error: a much larger clone is one base away. This chain joins TRBV7-9 and TRBJ2-1; 8 bases fit TRBD2. The CDR3 loop spans 17 amino acids. Germline CDR1 is SEHNR and CDR2 is FQNEAQ (reference sequence). The CDR3 region has the DNA TGTGCCAGCAGATTAGCGGGGAAAAGAGCCTCCTACAATGAGCAGTTCTTC. Amino acids: CASRLAGKRASYNEQFF.

A note on this clonotype: At one end the junction does not follow the germline gene, possibly because of a read error. The V gene is TRBV20-1, the J gene TRBJ2-3; D might be TRBD2 (5 bases). The CDR3 length is 12 residues. Germline lookup yields CDR1 DFQATT and CDR2 SNEGSKA (reference sequence). For the CDR3, the DNA is TGCGGTGCCCGAGGGCCCACATATACGCACTATTTT. Translated: CGARGPTYTHYF.

As concerns this clonotype: The junction departs from the called germline gene at one end, perhaps through a read error. The rearrangement links TRBV6-5 to TRBJ2-7; TRBD2 matches at 7 bases. Germline assignment: CDR1 MNHEY and CDR2 SVGAGI. CDR3 length: 15 amino acids. CDR3 nucleotide sequence: TGTGCCAGCAGTTACTCGGGGCGGGAGACGACCGAGCAGTATTTC. It encodes CASSYSGRETTEQYF.

Worth noting for this clonotype: The junction does not match germline at one end; this may be a read error. CDR3 DNA sequence: TGCGGCAGCAGCTTGGCGAACGGTGAGGGAAGTGCTTTCTTT. Its translation: CGSSLANGEGSAFF. V and J are TRBV5-1 and TRBJ1-1; D not resolved. The CDR3 has 14 residues. Germline-derived CDR1 and CDR2 are SGHRS and YFSETQ.

The rearrangement joins TRBV12-3 or TRBV12-4 to TRBJ2-7, with TRBD1 matching 10 bases. This CDR3 has 14 amino acids. The J segment lost 13 bases and the V segment lost 5 bases, leaving 14 bases of the junction unmatched. The CDR3 region is CASSPGTGALEQYF. The CDR3 DNA reads as TGTGCCAGCAGTCCCGGGACAGGGGCTCTCGAACAATACTTC.